This T cell receptor beta chain is drawn from a study of cytomegalovirus exposure and HLA in healthy donors. Study-wide findings and caveats: Later analysis showed most CMV-associated TCR beta chains appearing HLA-restricted.

The PCR used 60 Vbeta and 13 Jbeta primers. Profiled with immunoSEQ multiplex PCR; TCRdb holds only in-frame clones, not every one. In the table there are approximately 120,000 clones, roughly 75% of which are singletons. In the case of this clone: What it recognizes is unknown.

Unmatched junction bases numbered 6, after V lost 5 bases and J lost 5 bases. This CDR3 spans 14 amino acids. Germline CDR1 is MDHEN and CDR2 is SYDVKM. This TCR was sampled from a man younger than 45 in good health and CMV-seropositive. The sample taken for sequencing was PBMCs. V gene TRBV28 combines with J gene TRBJ1-1; 9 nucleotides match TRBD1. In nucleotides, the CDR3 is TGTGCCAGCAGTCCACAGGGGGCTCGGACTGAAGCTTTCTTT. Translated, it gives CASSPQGARTEAFF.